These 24 T cell receptor beta chains were all obtained from the same sample, sequenced in a study of blood T cell repertoires in COVID-19. TCRdb keeps only in-frame clones here, not all; method: immunoSEQ multiplex PCR. In the table there are some 160,000 clones, roughly 80% of which are singletons. Material: peripheral blood. Receptors were obtained from a human donor in a cohort sampled during active COVID-19.

This rearrangement joins TRBV12-3 or TRBV12-4 to TRBJ1-2, with unresolved D. V was cut by 6 bases and J by 4 bases, with 12 bases left in between. This CDR3 comprises 13 residues. In DNA form, the CDR3 reads TGTGCCAGCAGCCAGACAACTAGCTATGGCTACACCTTC. It codes for CASSQTTSYGYTF.

V usage is TRBV19 and J usage is TRBJ1-1; the match to TRBD1 covers 7 bases. J was trimmed by 0 bases and V by 4 bases; bases with no gene match: 8. The CDR3 runs to 16 residues. CDR1 and CDR2 from the germline V gene are LNHDA and SQIVND (reference sequence). The CDR3 loop is CASSTHDRVLNTEAFF. As DNA, the CDR3 is TGTGCCAGTAGTACCCACGACAGGGTTCTGAACACTGAAGCTTTCTTT.

This chain connects TRBV27 to TRBJ2-3; 7 bases align to TRBD2. After removal of 3 bases from V and 2 bases from J, the junction contained 8 bases not matched to a gene. This CDR3 has 16 amino acids. Germline-derived CDR1 and CDR2 are MNHEY and SMNVEV (reference sequence). CDR3 protein: CASSLGGTKATDTQYF. Written as DNA, the CDR3 is TGTGCCAGCAGTTTGGGGGGGACTAAGGCCACAGATACGCAGTATTTT.

The chain employs TRBV5-5 and TRBJ1-1, with 10 nucleotides matching TRBD1. The V gene's germline CDR1 is SGHKS and CDR2 YYEKEE (reference sequence). After removal of 4 bases from V and 3 bases from J, the junction contained 15 bases not matched to a gene. The CDR3 extends over 18 amino acids. CDR3: CASSPTARPGTGDTEAFF. DNA of the CDR3: TGTGCCAGCAGCCCCACAGCTCGACCCGGGACAGGGGACACTGAAGCTTTCTTT.

J is TRBJ2-7 and V is TRBV27; 8 bases agree with TRBD1. The V gene's germline CDR1 is MNHEY and CDR2 SMNVEV (reference sequence). The trim removed 6 bases at V and 3 bases at J, leaving 10 bases unmatched. This CDR3 is built from 15 residues. CDR3 amino acids: CASSHTGQAYYEQYF. The CDR3 nucleotides read TGTGCCAGCAGCCATACGGGACAGGCCTACTACGAGCAGTACTTC.

This chain uses TRBV5-1 with TRBJ2-7; D possibly corresponds to TRBD1 (6 bases). The V gene lost 6 bases and the J gene lost 6 bases, with 19 bases spanning the gap. In germline, CDR1 is SGHRS, CDR2 YFSETQ. CDR3 length: 14 residues. In nucleotides, the CDR3 is TGCGCCAGCACCGCTCTCGACACCAGGGGCGAGCAGTACTTC. Translated: CASTALDTRGEQYF.

The chain recombines TRBV10-1 with TRBJ1-1; TRBD1 might be the D (5 bases). This CDR3 has 13 amino acids. The germline CDR1 and CDR2 sequences are WNHNN and SYGVQD (reference sequence). Trimming removed 4 bases at V and 1 base at J, with 7 bases between. CDR3 DNA: TGCGCCAGCAGTGGGACACCGAACACTGAAGCTTTCTTT. Its protein product is CASSGTPNTEAFF.

The CDR3 sequence is CASSSGGAGGHEQFF. The CDR3 DNA sequence: TGTGCCAGCAGCAGCGGGGGAGCGGGAGGCCATGAGCAGTTCTTC. The chain uses TRBV28 and TRBJ2-1; 9 nucleotides line up with TRBD2. The junction had 11 bases not matched to a gene; V was cut back by 6 bases and J by 8 bases. This CDR3 has 15 residues. Germline V CDR1 and CDR2: MDHEN, SYDVKM.

The V gene is TRBV7-2, the J gene TRBJ1-1; D not certain. Between the trimmed V and J ends, which lost 1 base and 5 bases, there was a span of 11 bases. This CDR3 has 14 amino acids. The germline CDR1 and CDR2 sequences are SGHTA and FQGNSA. This CDR3 is CASSLGASGTEAFF. In DNA, the CDR3 is TGTGCCAGCAGCTTAGGGGCCAGTGGGACTGAAGCTTTCTTT.

This chain connects TRBV6-2 or TRBV6-3 to TRBJ1-5; maybe TRBD1 (6 bases). Germline loops: CDR1 MNHEY, CDR2 SVGEGT. V lost 0 bases, J lost 6 bases, and 15 bases lay in between. There are 16 residues in the CDR3. CDR3 residues: CASSYSIRQGLQPQHF. In nucleotides, the CDR3 is TGTGCCAGCAGTTACTCGATTCGGCAGGGGCTTCAGCCCCAGCATTTT.

The chain carries TRBV7-6 and TRBJ2-5; 9 bases match TRBD2. The CDR3 spans 16 residues. Germline lookup yields CDR1 SGHVS and CDR2 FNYEAQ. V lost 1 base and J lost 4; bases outside the gene matches: 7. CDR3 protein: CASSLGGSGSGETQYF. The CDR3 region has the DNA TGTGCCAGCAGCTTAGGGGGTAGCGGGAGTGGAGAGACCCAGTACTTC.

This clone was counted a single time. The V gene is TRBV24-1, the J gene TRBJ1-1; 12 bases map to TRBD1. V was clipped by 1 base and J by 1 base; unmatched bases: 21. The CDR3 contains 23 residues. Per germline, CDR1 KGHDR and CDR2 SFDVKD. The CDR3 DNA reads as TGTGCCACCAGTGATTTTTTTTGCCGGGACAGGGGGCGTTGCCCGCATCAGAACACTGAAGCTTTCTTT. Translating gives CATSDFFCRDRGRCPHQNTEAFF.

J is TRBJ2-3 and V is TRBV10-1, with 13 bases fitting TRBD2. This CDR3 is built from 18 residues. Per germline, CDR1 WNHNN and CDR2 SYGVQD (reference sequence). The V and J ends lost 4 bases and 3 bases, in that order; junction bases with no gene match: 10. The CDR3 DNA sequence: TGCGCCAGCAGTGGCATTACTAGCGGGAGGGCCAAGACAGATACGCAGTATTTT. The encoded protein is CASSGITSGRAKTDTQYF.

The chain recombines TRBV5-8 with TRBJ1-6; 7 bases align to TRBD1. V shed 3 bases and J 6 bases; nucleotides not matched to a gene: 18. There are 19 residues in the CDR3. Germline lookup yields CDR1 SGHTS and CDR2 YDEGEE. The CDR3 loop reads CASSSKGTALTWGNSPLHF. In DNA, the CDR3 is TGTGCCAGCAGCTCCAAGGGGACAGCCCTCACCTGGGGTAATTCACCCCTCCACTTT.

The genes are TRBV27 and TRBJ1-5; TRBD1 is a possible D gene (5 bases). The CDR3 length is 15 residues. V dropped 3 bases and J dropped 0 bases, with 9 bases sitting between them. Germline assignment: CDR1 MNHEY and CDR2 SMNVEV (reference sequence). The chain's CDR3 is CASSLRTPSNQPQHF. DNA for the CDR3: TGTGCCAGCAGTTTGCGGACACCTAGCAATCAGCCCCAGCATTTT.

The V and J genes are TRBV3-1 (or the pseudogene TRBV3-2) and TRBJ2-7, with 10 bases lining up with TRBD1. With 4 bases clipped from V and 0 bases from J, the junction kept 6 bases outside the gene matches. The CDR3 extends over 16 amino acids. From germline, CDR1 is LGHDT and CDR2 YNNKEL (reference sequence). CDR3 region: CASSPPGQGFSYEQYF. CDR3 coding DNA: TGTGCCAGCAGCCCTCCGGGACAGGGGTTCTCCTACGAGCAGTACTTC.

The rearrangement links TRBV6-4 to TRBJ2-3; TRBD1 agrees at 8 bases. With 2 bases clipped from V and 2 bases from J, the junction kept 30 bases outside the gene matches. CDR3 length: 24 residues. The germline gives CDR1 MRHNA, CDR2 SNTAGT. The CDR3 DNA follows: TGTGCCAGCAGTGACCCGAAACCTTGTCAGGGGGCCCTTGCAGTGGTCTCAGTCACAGATACGCAGTATTTT. It codes for CASSDPKPCQGALAVVSVTDTQYF.

The chain is built from TRBV28 and TRBJ1-5; possibly TRBD1 for D (6 bases). The V gene lost 5 bases and the J gene lost 14 bases, with 31 bases spanning the gap. CDR1 MDHEN and CDR2 SYDVKM come from the germline V gene. The CDR3 runs 17 residues. The CDR3 nucleotides read TGTGCCAGCAGTCCTCACCTCCTGACAGGAGTGATCAGTCGGGAGCATTTT. This sequence encodes CASSPHLLTGVISREHF.

V gene TRBV4-3 combines with J gene TRBJ2-1; 9 nucleotides match TRBD2. Germline V gene lookup returns CDR1 LGHNA and CDR2 YSLEER. The CDR3 is made up of 16 amino acids. Trimming removed 0 bases from V and 2 bases from J; junction bases left unmatched: 2. CDR3 in DNA: TGCGCCAGCAGCCAAGATGGCGGGGGGGCCTACAATGAGCAGTTCTTC. It translates to CASSQDGGGAYNEQFF.

The CDR3 sequence: CASSFGGAWVTEAFF. CDR3 nucleotide sequence: TGTGCCAGCAGTTTTGGGGGCGCCTGGGTCACTGAAGCTTTCTTT. J is TRBJ1-1 and V is TRBV28; tentative D call: TRBD1 (6 bases). This CDR3 contains 15 residues. Germline V gene lookup returns CDR1 MDHEN and CDR2 SYDVKM. V lost 3 bases, J lost 4 bases, and 15 bases lay in between.

J is TRBJ1-4 and V is TRBV23-1; D gene unclear. TRBV23-1 is labeled an ORF, and its function is uncertain. The length of the CDR3 is 13 residues. Deletions cut 3 bases from V and 8 bases from J, with 10 bases between. The CDR3 bases are TGCGCCAGCAGTCACCCCTTGGAGGAAAAACTGTTTTTT. This encodes CASSHPLEEKLFF.

The chain carries TRBV19 and TRBJ1-5; 7 bases agree with TRBD1. This CDR3 comprises 15 residues. Germline V gene sequence: CDR1 LNHDA, CDR2 SQIVND (reference sequence). The J segment lost 0 bases and the V segment lost 9 bases, leaving 8 bases of the junction unmatched. The CDR3 bases are TGTGCCAGCCGTTGGACAGGAAATAGCAATCAGCCCCAGCATTTT. It translates to CASRWTGNSNQPQHF. Full variable domain (remainder filled in from reference TRBV19 and TRBJ1-5): DGGITQSPKYLFRKEGQNVTLSCEQNLNHDAMYWYRQDPGQGLRLIYYSQIVNDFQKGDIAEGYSVSREKKESFPLTVTSAQKNPTAFYLCASRWTGNSNQPQHFGDGTRLSIL.

The gene calls are TRBV6-5 and TRBJ2-7; 10 bases are shared with TRBD1. The germline CDR1 and CDR2 sequences are MNHEY and SVGAGI. The CDR3 covers 16 residues. The V gene end was trimmed by 4 bases and the J gene end by 3 bases; junction bases not matched to a gene: 9. The CDR3 DNA is TGTGCCAGCAGTTTTTCGGTGACAGGGGGCCGCTACGAGCAGTACTTC. Translated: CASSFSVTGGRYEQYF.

There are a few counts of this clone. CDR3 DNA sequence: TGTGCCAGCAGCGCGGCGGTCTCGGGAAACACCATATATTTT. Protein product: CASSAAVSGNTIYF. The rearrangement links TRBV9 to TRBJ1-3; D ambiguous. The V and J ends lost 3 bases and 4 bases respectively, with 11 bases between them. Germline values: CDR1 SGDLS, CDR2 YYNGEE. The CDR3 is 14 amino acids.